The present T cell receptor beta chain was sequenced within a study of blood T cell repertoires in COVID-19. Looking at the study overall: Samples taken during acute and convalescent COVID-19 were collected in the United States, Italy and Spain. The cDNA or gDNA used as material had been derived from T cells, B-cell-depleted T cells, or PBMCs.

In the authors' methods: Counts of nucleated cells, estimated from reference gene primer amplification, were obtained. The protocol was immunoSEQ multiplex PCR, while the TCRdb copy is restricted to in-frame clones and leaves out a portion. V and J calls and clone size are as listed in that table; D and trimming were resolved from the DNA. Of over 150,000 clones in the sample, roughly 88% were seen once. The CDR3 spans 17 residues. V lost 4 bases to trimming and J lost 0 bases; unmatched junction nucleotides: 4. Germline-derived CDR1 and CDR2 are SGHNT and YYREEE (reference sequence). This clone was seen just once.

The chain has TRBV5-4 and TRBJ2-6, with TRBD1 identical over 10 bases. The receptor was isolated from a woman of 80 years or more with active or convalescent COVID-19. Material for sequencing was peripheral blood. CDR3 nucleotides: TGTGCCAGCAGCCATGGACAGGGGGGCTCTGGGGCCAACGTCCTGACTTTC. As protein: CASSHGQGGSGANVLTF.